This T cell receptor beta chain was captured by sequencing in a study of T-cell reconstitution after alpha-beta-depleted transplantation in children. General observations from the study: After transplant, high TCRbeta diversity at day 60 in some patients arose from surviving recipient T cells and thymic progenitors.

This sample's TCRbeta library carried unique molecular identifier barcodes. TCRdb re-derived calls from the PCR reads in MiXCR, one entry per CDR3 protein. The table shows roughly 350,000 distinct CDR3 sequences, with 15% to 20% occurring only once. Germline loops: CDR1 MGHRA, CDR2 YSYEKL. The CDR3 totals 21 residues. V dropped 0 bases and J dropped 0 bases, with 21 bases sitting between them. Concerning this clonotype itself: Its target is unknown.

The sequencing used PBMCs, mostly from graft donor cells, collected 360 days after TCRalphabeta/CD19-depleted stem cell transplant. This clonotype was obtained from a male patient between 2 and 10 years old who had a stem cell transplant for acute lymphoblastic leukemia, so the T cells may come from the graft donor. V gene TRBV4-1 combines with J gene TRBJ2-6; perhaps TRBD1 as D (6 bases). CDR3 coding DNA: TGCGCCAGCAGCCAAGAGCTACCTCCGCCAGGGGCTGGCTCTGGGGCCAACGTCCTGACTTTC. Translating gives CASSQELPPPGAGSGANVLTF.